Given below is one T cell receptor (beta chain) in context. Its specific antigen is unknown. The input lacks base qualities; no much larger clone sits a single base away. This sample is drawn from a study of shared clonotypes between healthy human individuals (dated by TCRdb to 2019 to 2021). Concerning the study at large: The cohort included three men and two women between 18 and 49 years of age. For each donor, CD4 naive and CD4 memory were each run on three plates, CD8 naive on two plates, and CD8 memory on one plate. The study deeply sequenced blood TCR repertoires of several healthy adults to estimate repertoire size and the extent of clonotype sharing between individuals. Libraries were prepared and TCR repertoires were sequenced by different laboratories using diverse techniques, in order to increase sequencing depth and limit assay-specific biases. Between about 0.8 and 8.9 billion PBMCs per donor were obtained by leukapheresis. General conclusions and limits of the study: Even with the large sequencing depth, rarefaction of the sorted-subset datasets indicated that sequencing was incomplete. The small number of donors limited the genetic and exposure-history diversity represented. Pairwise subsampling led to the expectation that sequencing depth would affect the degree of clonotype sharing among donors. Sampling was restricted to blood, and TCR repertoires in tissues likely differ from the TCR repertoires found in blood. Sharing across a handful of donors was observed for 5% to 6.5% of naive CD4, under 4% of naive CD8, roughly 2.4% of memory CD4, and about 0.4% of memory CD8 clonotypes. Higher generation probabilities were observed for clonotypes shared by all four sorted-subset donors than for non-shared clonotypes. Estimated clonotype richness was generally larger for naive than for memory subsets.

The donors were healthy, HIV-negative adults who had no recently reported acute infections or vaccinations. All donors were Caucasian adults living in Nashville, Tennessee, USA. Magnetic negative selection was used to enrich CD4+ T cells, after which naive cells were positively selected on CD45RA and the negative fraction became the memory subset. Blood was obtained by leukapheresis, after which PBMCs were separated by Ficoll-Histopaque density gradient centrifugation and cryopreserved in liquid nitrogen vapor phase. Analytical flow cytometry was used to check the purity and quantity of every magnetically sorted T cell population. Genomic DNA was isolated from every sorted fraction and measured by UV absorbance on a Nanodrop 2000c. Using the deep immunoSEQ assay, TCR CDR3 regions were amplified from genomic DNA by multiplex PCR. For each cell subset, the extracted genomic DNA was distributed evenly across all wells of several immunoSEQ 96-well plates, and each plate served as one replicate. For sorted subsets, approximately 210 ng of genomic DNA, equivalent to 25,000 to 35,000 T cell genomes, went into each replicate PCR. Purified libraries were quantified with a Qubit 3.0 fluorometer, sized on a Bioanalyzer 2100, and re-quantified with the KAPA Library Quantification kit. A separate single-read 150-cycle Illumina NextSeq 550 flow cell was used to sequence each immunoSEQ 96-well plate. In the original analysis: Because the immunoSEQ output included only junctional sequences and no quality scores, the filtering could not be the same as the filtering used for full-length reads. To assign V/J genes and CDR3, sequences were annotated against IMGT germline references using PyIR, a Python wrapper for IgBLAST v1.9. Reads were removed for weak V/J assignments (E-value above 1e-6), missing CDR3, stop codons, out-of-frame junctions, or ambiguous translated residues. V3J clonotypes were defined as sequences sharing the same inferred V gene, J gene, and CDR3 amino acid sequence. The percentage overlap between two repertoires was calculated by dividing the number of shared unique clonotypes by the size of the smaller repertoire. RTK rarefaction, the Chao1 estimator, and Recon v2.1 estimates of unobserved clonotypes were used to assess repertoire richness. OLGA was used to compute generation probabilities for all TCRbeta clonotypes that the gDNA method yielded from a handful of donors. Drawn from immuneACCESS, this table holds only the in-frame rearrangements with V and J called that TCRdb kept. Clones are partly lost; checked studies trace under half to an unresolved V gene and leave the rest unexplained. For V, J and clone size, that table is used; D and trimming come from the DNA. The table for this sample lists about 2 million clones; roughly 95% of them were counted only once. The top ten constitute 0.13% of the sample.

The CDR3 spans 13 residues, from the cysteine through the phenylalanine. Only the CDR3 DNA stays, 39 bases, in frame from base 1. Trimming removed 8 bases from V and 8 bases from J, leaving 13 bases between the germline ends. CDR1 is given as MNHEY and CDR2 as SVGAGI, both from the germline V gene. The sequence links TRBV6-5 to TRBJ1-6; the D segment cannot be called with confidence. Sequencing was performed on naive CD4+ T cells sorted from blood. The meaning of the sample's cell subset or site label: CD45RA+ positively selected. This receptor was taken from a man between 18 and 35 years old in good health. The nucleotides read TGTGCCAGCGGAACACAAAGGGATTCACCCCTCCACTTT. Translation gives CASGTQRDSPLHF.